The subject of this entry is one T cell receptor beta chain. Its target is unknown. In TCRdb, the reads were re-called with MiXCR into one record per CDR3 protein. The sample carries some 120,000 distinct CDR3 sequences, more than 25% recorded once. The trim removed 6 bases at V and 4 bases at J, leaving 6 bases unmatched. This CDR3 region has 15 residues. Germline-derived CDR1 and CDR2 are SEHNR and FQNEAQ (reference sequence). The source of the sample is a study of T cell repertoires in cytomegalovirus infection. In the study overall: In the study, CMV epitopes included recently identified HLA-C-restricted and well-studied HLA-B-restricted ones. The public TCR beta signatures pointed to both CMV infection and matching HLA type. Study-wide points: There were HLA-C-restricted CMV-specific TCR beta clonotypes dominating the ex vivo response. Pooled public TCR beta family frequency picked out CMV carriers with the relevant HLA.

V is TRBV7-9 and J is TRBJ1-2; 12 bases agree with TRBD1. The source is a human donor in good health (CMV status not recorded). Some clones in this sample may be carry-over from other donors' samples. The material was CD8+ T cells from cultured PBMCs, obtained from culture after CMV antigen stimulation. The CDR3 nucleotides are TGTGCCAGCAGGGGGGACAGGGGGCACAGCTATGGCTACACCTTC. Its protein product is CASRGDRGHSYGYTF. The full variable domain, with the rest looked up from reference TRBV7-9 and TRBJ1-2, is DTGVSQNPRHKITKRGQNVTFRCDPISEHNRLYWYRQTLGQGPEFLTYFQNEAQLEKSRLLSDRFSAERPKGSFSTLEIQRTEQGDSAMYLCASRGDRGHSYGYTFGSGTRLTVV.